The sequence of this TCR beta chain was determined in a study of T cells in Graves' hyperthyroidism and ophthalmopathy. The table lists this clonotype with many counts. V was shortened by 4 bases and J by 0 bases, with 10 bases between the two germline ends. CDR1 is SQVTM, CDR2 ANQGSEA, per germline. This CDR3 region has 14 residues. Hyperthyroidism in the patients, aged 18 to 65, was newly diagnosed and under 2 months in duration. Fresh peripheral blood, about 10 ml of it, supplied the PBMCs. The investigators amplified TCR beta CDR3 regions from RNA transcripts. Carried out on the TCR CDR3, a first-round RT-PCR used the HTBI primer set. One entry per CDR3 protein, called by TCRdb with MiXCR from the multiplex PCR reads. The top ten hold roughly 9.6% of the sample, which has roughly 380,000 distinct CDR3 sequences, over 11% seen once.

The clonotype was recovered from a woman aged 55-69 years with Graves' hyperthyroidism. The material sequenced was blood. The chain couples TRBV29-1 to TRBJ2-1; D is uncertain. The CDR3 reads CSVVGKNSYNEQFF. The CDR3 DNA reads as TGCAGCGTTGTGGGTAAAAACTCCTACAATGAGCAGTTCTTC.